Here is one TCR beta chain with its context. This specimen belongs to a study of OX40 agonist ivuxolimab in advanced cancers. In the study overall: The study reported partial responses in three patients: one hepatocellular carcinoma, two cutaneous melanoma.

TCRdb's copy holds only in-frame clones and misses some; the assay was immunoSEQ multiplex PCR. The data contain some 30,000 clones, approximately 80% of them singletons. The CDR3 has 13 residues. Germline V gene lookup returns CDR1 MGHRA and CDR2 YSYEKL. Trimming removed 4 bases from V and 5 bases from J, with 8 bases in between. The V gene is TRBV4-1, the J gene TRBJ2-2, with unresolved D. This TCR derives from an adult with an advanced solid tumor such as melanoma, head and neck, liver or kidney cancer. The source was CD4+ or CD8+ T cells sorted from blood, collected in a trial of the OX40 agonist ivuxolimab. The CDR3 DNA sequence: TGCGCCAGCAGCCTTACGTCGACCGGGGAGCTGTTTTTT. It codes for CASSLTSTGELFF.